The present TCR beta chain was sequenced within a study of blood T cell repertoires in COVID-19. TCRdb's copy holds only in-frame clones and misses some; the assay was immunoSEQ multiplex PCR. The data hold approximately 380,000 clones, with roughly 85% observed a single time. There are 16 residues in the CDR3. Germline assignment: CDR1 WNHNN and CDR2 SYGVQD (reference sequence). The ends were cut back, 0 bases at V and 5 bases at J, with 13 bases in the middle. The rearrangement links TRBV10-1 to TRBJ2-2, with D tentatively TRBD2 (6 bases). The receptor was isolated from a woman aged 18 to 35 with acute or convalescent COVID-19. Sequencing was carried out using peripheral blood. In DNA, the CDR3 is TGCGCCAGCAGTGAGTCGCCGTCTAGCGAAACCGGGGAGCTGTTTTTT. It yields the protein CASSESPSSETGELFF.